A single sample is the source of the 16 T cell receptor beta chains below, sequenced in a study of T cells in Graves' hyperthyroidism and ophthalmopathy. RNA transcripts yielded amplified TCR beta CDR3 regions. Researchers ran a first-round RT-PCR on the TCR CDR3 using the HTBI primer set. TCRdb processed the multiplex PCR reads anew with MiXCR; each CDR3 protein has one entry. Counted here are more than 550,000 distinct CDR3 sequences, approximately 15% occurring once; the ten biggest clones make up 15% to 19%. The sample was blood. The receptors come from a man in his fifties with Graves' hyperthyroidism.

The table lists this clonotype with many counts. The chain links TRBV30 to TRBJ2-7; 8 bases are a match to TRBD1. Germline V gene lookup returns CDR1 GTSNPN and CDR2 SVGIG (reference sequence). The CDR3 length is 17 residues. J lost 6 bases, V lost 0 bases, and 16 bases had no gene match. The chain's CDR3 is CAWSVPFRAGGDFEQYF. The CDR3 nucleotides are TGTGCCTGGAGTGTCCCCTTTCGGGCAGGGGGCGATTTCGAGCAGTACTTC.

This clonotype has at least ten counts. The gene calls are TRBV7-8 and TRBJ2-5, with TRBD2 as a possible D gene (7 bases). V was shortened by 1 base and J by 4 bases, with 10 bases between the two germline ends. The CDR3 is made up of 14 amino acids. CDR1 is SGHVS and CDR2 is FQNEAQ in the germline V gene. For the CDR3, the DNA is TGTGCCAGCAGCTTAGGGGGGGGGCCAGAGACCCAGTACTTC. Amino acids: CASSLGGGPETQYF.

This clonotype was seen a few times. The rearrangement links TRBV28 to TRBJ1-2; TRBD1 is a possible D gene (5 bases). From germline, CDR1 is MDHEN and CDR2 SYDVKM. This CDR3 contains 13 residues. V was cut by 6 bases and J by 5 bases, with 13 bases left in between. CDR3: CASSKRTGYGYTF. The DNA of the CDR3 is TGTGCCAGCAGCAAGAGAACAGGATATGGCTACACCTTC.

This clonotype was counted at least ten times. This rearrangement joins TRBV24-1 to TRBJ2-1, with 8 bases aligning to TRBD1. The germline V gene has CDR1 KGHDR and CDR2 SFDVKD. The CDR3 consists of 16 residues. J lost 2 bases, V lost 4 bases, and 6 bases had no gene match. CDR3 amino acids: CATSDRGRNAYNEQFF. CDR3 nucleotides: TGTGCCACCAGTGACAGGGGGCGTAATGCCTACAATGAGCAGTTCTTC.

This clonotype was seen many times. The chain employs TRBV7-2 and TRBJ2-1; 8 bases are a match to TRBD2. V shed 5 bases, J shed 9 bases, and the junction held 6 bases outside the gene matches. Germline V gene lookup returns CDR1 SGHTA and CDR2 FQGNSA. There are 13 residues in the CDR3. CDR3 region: CASSKGLAGEQFF. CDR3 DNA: TGTGCCAGCAGCAAAGGACTAGCTGGTGAGCAGTTCTTC.

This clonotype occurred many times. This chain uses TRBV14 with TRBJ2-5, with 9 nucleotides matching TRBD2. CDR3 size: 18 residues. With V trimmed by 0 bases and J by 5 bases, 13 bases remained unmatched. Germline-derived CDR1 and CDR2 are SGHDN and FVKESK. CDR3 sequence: CASSQDPPVGTSQETQYF. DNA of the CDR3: TGTGCCAGCAGCCAAGATCCGCCTGTTGGGACTAGCCAGGAGACCCAGTACTTC.

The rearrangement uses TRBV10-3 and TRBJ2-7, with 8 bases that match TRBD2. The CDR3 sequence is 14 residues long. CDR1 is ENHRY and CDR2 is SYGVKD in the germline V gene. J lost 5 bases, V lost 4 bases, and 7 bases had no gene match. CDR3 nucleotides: TGTGCCATCAGTGGGGATAGCGGGATCCACGAGCAGTACTTC. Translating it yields CAISGDSGIHEQYF.

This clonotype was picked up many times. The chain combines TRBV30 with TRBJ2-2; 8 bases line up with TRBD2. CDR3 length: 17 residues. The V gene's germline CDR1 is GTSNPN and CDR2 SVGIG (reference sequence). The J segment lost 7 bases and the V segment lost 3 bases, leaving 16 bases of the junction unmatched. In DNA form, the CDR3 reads TGTGCCTGGAGCCCAGAAACGGGACTAGTGGAAGTCGGGGAGCTGTTTTTT. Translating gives CAWSPETGLVEVGELFF.

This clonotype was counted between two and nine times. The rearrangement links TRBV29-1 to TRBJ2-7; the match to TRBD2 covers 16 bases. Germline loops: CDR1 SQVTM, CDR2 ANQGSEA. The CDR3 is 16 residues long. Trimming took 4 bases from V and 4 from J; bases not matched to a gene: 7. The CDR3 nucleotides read TGCAGCGTTGCAGCCGGGACTAGCGGGAGGGGGTACGAGCAGTACTTC. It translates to CSVAAGTSGRGYEQYF.

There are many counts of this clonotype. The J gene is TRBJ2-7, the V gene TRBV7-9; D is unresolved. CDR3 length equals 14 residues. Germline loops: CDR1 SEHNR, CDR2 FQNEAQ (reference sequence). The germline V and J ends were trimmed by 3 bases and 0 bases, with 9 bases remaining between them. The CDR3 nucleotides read TGTGCCAGCAGCTTCGGTACGCACTCCTACGAGCAGTACTTC. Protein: CASSFGTHSYEQYF.

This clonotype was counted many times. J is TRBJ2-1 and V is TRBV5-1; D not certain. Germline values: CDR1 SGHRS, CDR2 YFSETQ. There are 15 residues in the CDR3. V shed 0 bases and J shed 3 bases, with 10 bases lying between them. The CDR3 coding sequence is TGCGCCAGCAGCTTGGTAGGAGCCGACTACAATGAGCAGTTCTTC. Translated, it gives CASSLVGADYNEQFF.

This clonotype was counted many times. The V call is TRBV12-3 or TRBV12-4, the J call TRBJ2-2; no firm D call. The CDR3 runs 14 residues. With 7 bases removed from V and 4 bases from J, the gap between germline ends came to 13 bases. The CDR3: CASIMPELTGELFF. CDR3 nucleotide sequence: TGTGCCAGCATCATGCCGGAACTCACCGGGGAGCTGTTTTTT.

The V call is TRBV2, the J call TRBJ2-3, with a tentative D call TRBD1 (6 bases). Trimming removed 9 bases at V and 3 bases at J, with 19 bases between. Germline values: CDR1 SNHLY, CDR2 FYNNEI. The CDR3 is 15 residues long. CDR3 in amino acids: CARMTSGDRTDTQYF. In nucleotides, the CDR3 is TGTGCCAGGATGACCTCAGGGGATAGGACAGATACGCAGTATTTT. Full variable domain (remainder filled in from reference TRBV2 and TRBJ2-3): EPEVTQTPSHQVTQMGQEVILRCVPISNHLYFYWYRQILGQKVEFLVSFYNNEISEKSEIFDDQFSVERPDGSNFTLKIRSTKLEDSAMYFCARMTSGDRTDTQYFGPGTRLTVL.

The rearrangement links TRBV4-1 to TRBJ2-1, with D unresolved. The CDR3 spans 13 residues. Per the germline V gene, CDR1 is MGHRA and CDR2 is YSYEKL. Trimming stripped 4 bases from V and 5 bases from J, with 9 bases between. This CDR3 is CASSRNRDNEQFF. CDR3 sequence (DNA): TGCGCCAGCAGCCGAAACAGAGACAATGAGCAGTTCTTC.

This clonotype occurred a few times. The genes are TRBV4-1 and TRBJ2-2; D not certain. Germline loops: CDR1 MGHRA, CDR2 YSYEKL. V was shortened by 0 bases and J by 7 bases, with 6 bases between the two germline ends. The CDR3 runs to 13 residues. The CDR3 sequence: CASSQDTGGELFF. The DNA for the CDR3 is TGCGCCAGCAGCCAAGATACCGGCGGGGAGCTGTTTTTT.

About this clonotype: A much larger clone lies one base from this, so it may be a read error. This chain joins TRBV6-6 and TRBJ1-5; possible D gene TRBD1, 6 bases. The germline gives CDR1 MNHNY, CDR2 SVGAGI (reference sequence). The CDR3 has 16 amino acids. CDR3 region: CASGYSGGHSNQPQHF. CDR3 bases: TGTGCCAGCGGTTACTCCGGGGGGCACAGCAATCAGCCCCAGCATTTT.